This T cell receptor (beta chain) originates from a study of cytomegalovirus exposure and HLA in healthy donors. Notes on this clone: The antigen is undetermined.

Study observations and caveats: Donors were assumed by presence/absence analyses to have roughly uniform sequencing depth. It was approximately 160 TCR beta chains that were listed as cytomegalovirus-associated. A later analysis associated 15,000 to 20,000 TCR beta sequences with HLA alleles at a 0.05 false discovery rate.

Germline V gene lookup returns CDR1 SGHKS and CDR2 YYEKEE (reference sequence). The V end was cut by 2 bases, the J end by 10 bases, with 19 bases between. The length of the CDR3 is 16 residues. All the people who gave samples were healthy bone marrow donors. PCR amplification relied on 60 Vbeta primers (plus 13 Jbeta primers). Sequenced by immunoSEQ multiplex PCR; TCRdb stores in-frame clones only, minus some. The clone table shows 150,000 to 200,000 clones, with the ten largest holding roughly 2%. The chain combines TRBV5-5 with TRBJ1-6; a weak D match, TRBD1 (5 bases). The sequence was collected from a man under 40 in good health and CMV-seronegative. Material for sequencing was PBMCs. The CDR3 sequence is CASSFRQGGRSSPLHF. The CDR3 DNA follows: TGTGCCAGCAGCTTTCGCCAGGGAGGTAGATCCTCACCCCTCCACTTT.